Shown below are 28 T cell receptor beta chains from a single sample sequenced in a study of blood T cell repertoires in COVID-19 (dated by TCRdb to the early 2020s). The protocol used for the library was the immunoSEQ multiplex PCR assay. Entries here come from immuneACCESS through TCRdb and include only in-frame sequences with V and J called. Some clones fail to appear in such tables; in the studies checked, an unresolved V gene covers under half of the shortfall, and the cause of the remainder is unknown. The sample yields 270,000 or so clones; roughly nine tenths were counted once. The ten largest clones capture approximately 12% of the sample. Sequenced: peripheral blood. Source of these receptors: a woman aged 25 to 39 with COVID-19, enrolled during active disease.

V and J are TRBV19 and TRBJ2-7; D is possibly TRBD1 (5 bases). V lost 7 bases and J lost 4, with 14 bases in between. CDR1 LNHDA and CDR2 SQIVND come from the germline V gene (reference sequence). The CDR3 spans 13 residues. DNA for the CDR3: TGTGCCAGTAAGGGGCAGGCTCGGTACGAGCAGTACTTC. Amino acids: CASKGQARYEQYF.

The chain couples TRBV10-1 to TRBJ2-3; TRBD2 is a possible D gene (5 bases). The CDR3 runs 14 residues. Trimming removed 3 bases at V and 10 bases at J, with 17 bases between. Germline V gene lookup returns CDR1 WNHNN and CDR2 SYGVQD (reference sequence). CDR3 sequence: CASSDGTVEGPQYF. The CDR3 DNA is TGCGCCAGCAGTGATGGCACCGTCGAGGGCCCGCAGTATTTT.

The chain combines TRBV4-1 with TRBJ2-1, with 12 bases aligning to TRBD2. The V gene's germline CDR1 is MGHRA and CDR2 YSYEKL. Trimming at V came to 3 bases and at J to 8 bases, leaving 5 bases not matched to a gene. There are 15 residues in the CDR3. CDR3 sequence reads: CASSHPTSGSYEQFF. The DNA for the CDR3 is TGCGCCAGCAGCCACCCGACTAGCGGGAGCTATGAGCAGTTCTTC.

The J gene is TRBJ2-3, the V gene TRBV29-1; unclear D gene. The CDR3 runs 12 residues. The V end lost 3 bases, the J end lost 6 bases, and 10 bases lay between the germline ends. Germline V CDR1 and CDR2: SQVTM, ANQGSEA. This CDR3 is CSVDVRVDTQYF. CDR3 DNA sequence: TGCAGCGTTGACGTCCGGGTGGATACGCAGTATTTT.

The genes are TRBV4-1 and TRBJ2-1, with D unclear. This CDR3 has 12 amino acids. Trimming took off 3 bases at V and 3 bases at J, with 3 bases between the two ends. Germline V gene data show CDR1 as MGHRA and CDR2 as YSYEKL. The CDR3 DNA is TGCGCCAGCAGCCACCTCTACAATGAGCAGTTCTTC. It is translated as CASSHLYNEQFF.

DNA of the CDR3: TGTGCCAGTAGTTTCGCGGGGATCGGCAATCAGCCCCAGCATTTT. This gives the protein CASSFAGIGNQPQHF. The chain has TRBV19 and TRBJ1-5; D is unresolved. The V and J ends lost 5 bases and 2 bases respectively, with 13 bases between them. This CDR3 region has 15 residues. Looked up from germline, CDR1 is LNHDA and CDR2 is SQIVND (reference sequence).

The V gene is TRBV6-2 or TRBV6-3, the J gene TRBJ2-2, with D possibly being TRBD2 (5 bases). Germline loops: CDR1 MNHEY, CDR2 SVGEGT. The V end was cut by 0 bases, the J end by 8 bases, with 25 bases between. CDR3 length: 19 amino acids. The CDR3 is CASSYSRTSIRGGIGELFF. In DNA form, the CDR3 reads TGTGCCAGCAGTTACTCGAGAACTTCTATACGGGGTGGCATAGGGGAGCTGTTTTTT.

CDR3 sequence: CASRGTEAETQYF. The CDR3 nucleotides read TGTGCCAGCAGGGGGACAGAGGCGGAGACCCAGTACTTC. The chain combines TRBV12-3 or TRBV12-4 with TRBJ2-5, with 7 positions matching TRBD1. The CDR3 runs 13 residues. Trimming cost V 6 bases and J 5 bases; bases outside gene matches: 6.

The CDR3 loop is CASSLAPTGTDTQYF. The CDR3 DNA reads TGTGCCAGCAGCTTGGCCCCGACAGGGACAGATACGCAGTATTTT. The V and J genes are TRBV5-4 and TRBJ2-3; 7 bases are shared with TRBD1. This CDR3 region has 15 residues. Germline trimming cut 0 bases from V and 3 bases from J; bases unmatched to any gene: 4. CDR1 and CDR2 (germline): SGHNT, YYREEE (reference sequence).

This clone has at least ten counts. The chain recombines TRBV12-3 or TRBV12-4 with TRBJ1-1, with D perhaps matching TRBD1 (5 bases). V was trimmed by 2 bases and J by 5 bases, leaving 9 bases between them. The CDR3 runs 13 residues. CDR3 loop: CASSLSQGTEAFF. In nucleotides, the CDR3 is TGTGCCAGCAGTTTATCCCAGGGAACTGAAGCTTTCTTT.

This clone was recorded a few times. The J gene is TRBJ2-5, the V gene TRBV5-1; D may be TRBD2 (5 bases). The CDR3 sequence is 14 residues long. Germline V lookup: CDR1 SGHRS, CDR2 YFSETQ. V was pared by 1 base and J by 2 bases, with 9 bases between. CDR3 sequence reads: CASSLPSSQETQYF. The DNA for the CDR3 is TGCGCCAGCAGCTTGCCTAGCTCTCAAGAGACCCAGTACTTC.

CDR3 in amino acids: CASSLGETQYF. CDR3 in DNA: TGTGCCAGCAGCCTCGGGGAGACCCAGTACTTC. The chain combines TRBV3-1 (or the pseudogene TRBV3-2) with TRBJ2-5; D call uncertain. V was cut by 4 bases and J by 5 bases, with 5 bases left in between. CDR3 length: 11 residues. The germline V gene has CDR1 LGHDT and CDR2 YNNKEL (reference sequence).

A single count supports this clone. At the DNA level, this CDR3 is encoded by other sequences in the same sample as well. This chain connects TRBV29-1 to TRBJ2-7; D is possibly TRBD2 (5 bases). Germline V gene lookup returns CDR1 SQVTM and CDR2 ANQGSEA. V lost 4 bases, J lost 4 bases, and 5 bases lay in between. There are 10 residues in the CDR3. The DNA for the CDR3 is TGCAGCGTTGTAGCGTACGAGCAGTACTTC. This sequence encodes CSVVAYEQYF.

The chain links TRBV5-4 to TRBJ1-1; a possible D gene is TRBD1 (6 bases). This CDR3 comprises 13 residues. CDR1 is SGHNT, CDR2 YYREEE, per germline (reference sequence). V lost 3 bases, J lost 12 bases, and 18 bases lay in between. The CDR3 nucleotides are TGTGCCAGCAGCTCTAGTCCAGGGGATATGACTTTCTTT. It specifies CASSSSPGDMTFF.

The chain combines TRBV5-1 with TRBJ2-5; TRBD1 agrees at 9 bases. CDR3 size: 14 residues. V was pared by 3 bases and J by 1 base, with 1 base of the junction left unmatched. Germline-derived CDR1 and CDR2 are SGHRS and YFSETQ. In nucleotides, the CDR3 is TGCGCCAGCAGCTGGGACAGGGTCCAAGAGACCCAGTACTTC. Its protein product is CASSWDRVQETQYF.

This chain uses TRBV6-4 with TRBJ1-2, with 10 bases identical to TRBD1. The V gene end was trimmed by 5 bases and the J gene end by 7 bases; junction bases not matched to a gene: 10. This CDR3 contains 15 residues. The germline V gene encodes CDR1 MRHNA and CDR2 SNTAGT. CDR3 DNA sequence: TGTGCCAGCAGTTCCTGGACAGGGGGATCTGGTGGCTACACCTTC. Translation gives CASSSWTGGSGGYTF.

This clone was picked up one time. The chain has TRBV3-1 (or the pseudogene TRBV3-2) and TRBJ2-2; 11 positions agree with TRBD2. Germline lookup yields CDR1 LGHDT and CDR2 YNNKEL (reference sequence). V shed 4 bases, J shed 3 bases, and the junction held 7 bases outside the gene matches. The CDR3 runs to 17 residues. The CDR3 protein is CASSLQASGGYTGELFF. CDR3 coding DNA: TGTGCCAGCAGCCTACAGGCTAGCGGGGGGTACACCGGGGAGCTGTTTTTT.

CDR3 sequence: CASSAYRGTFTEAFF. The CDR3 region has the DNA TGTGCCAGCAGTGCCTACAGGGGCACCTTCACTGAAGCTTTCTTT. V is TRBV25-1 and J is TRBJ1-1, with TRBD1 matching 7 bases. CDR3 length: 15 amino acids. Trimming removed 4 bases from V and 4 bases from J; junction bases left unmatched: 9. Germline CDR1 and CDR2: MGHDK and SYGVNS.

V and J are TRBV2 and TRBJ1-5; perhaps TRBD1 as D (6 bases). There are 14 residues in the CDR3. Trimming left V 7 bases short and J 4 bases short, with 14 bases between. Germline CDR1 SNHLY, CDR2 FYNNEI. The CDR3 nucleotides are TGTGCCAGCAACCCGGGGAGGGGGAATCAGCCCCAGCATTTT. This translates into CASNPGRGNQPQHF.

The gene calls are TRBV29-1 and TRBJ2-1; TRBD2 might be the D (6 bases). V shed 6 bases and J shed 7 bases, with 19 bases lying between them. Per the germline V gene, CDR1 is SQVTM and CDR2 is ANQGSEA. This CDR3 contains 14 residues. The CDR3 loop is CSVLGDSLGNEQFF. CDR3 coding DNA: TGCAGCGTCCTGGGGGACTCCCTGGGTAATGAGCAGTTCTTC.

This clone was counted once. CDR3 residues: CASNHRVPGEQYF. The CDR3 DNA reads as TGTGCCAGCAATCACAGGGTCCCAGGGGAGCAGTACTTC. V and J are TRBV12-3 or TRBV12-4 and TRBJ2-7, with a tentative D call TRBD1 (6 bases). The CDR3 runs to 13 residues. The ends were cut back, 7 bases at V and 7 bases at J, with 17 bases in the middle.

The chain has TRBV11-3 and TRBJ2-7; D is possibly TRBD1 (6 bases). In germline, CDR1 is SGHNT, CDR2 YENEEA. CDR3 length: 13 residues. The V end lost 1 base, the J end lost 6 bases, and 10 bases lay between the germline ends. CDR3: CASSLGAGAEQYF. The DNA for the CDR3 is TGTGCCAGCAGCTTAGGGGCAGGGGCCGAGCAGTACTTC.

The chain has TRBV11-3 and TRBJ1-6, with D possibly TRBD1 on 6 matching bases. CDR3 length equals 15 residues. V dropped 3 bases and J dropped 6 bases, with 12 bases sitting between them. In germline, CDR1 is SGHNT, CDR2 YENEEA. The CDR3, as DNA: TGTGCCAGCAGCTTGGGGGCAGGGACTAATTCACCCCTCCACTTT. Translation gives CASSLGAGTNSPLHF.

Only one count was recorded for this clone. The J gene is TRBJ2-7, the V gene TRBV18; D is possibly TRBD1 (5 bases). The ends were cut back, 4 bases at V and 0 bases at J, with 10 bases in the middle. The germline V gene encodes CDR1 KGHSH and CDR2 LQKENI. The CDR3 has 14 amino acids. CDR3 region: CASSHDSASYEQYF. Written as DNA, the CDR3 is TGTGCCAGCTCACACGACAGTGCCTCCTACGAGCAGTACTTC.

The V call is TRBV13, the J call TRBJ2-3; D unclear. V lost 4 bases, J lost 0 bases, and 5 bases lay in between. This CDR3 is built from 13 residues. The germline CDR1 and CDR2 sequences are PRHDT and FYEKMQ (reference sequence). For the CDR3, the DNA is TGTGCCAGCAGCTCTGAGAGCACAGATACGCAGTATTTT. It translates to CASSSESTDTQYF.

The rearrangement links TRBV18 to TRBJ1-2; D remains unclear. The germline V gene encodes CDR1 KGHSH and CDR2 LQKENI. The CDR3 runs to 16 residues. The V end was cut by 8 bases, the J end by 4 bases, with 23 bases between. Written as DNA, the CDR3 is TGTGCCAGCGCGACAACAAACACCCCCCTTTCCTATGGCTACACCTTC. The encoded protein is CASATTNTPLSYGYTF.

DNA of the CDR3: TGTGCCAGCAGGAGGGTGCTAGCGGGGGAACTCACAGATACGCAGTATTTT. Residues: CASRRVLAGELTDTQYF. The chain recombines TRBV2 with TRBJ2-3; 10 bases map to TRBD2. The ends lost 6 bases at V and 2 bases at J; junction bases unmatched: 11. The length of the CDR3 is 17 residues. The germline V gene has CDR1 SNHLY and CDR2 FYNNEI.

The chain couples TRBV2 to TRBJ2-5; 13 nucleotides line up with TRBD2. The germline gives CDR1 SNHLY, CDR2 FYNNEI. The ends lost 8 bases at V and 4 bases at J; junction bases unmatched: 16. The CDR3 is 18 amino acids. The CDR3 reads CASRPRTSGGTGGETQYF. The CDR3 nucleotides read TGTGCCAGCCGACCTCGGACTAGCGGGGGTACGGGTGGAGAGACCCAGTACTTC.